Listed below are T cell receptor beta chains from one sample, sequenced in a study of tumor-infiltrating lymphocytes in primary liver carcinoma. MiXCR was run by TCRdb on the multiplex PCR reads, yielding one entry per CDR3 protein. Among some 190,000 distinct CDR3 sequences listed, roughly three fifths were seen once. The specimen was peripheral blood. These receptors were taken from a man aged 35 to 55 with primary liver carcinoma and hepatitis B virus infection. CDR3s include the opening cysteine and the closing phenylalanine or tryptophan. The order of the fields is V gene, J gene, clone size, D gene, CDR3 DNA, CDR3 protein. D genes are given only for firm matches. Clone size, where shown, is once, few, many, or a class for clones that have expanded.

TRBV11-2,TRBJ2-7,-,-,TGTGCCAGCAGCTTAGCAGAATACGAGCAGTACTTC,CASSLAEYEQYF
TRBV29-1,TRBJ2-5,few,-,TGCAGCGGCGCACTTGAGACCCAGTACTTC,CSGALETQYF
TRBV24-1,TRBJ2-3,-,TRBD2,TGTGCCACCAGTGAGAATCTAGCGGAGAGCACAGATACGCAGTATTTT,CATSENLAESTDTQYF
TRBV10-3,TRBJ1-1,few,TRBD1,TGTGCCGGACAGGGATTGAACACTGAAGCTTTCTTT,CAGQGLNTEAFF
TRBV10-3,TRBJ1-5,-,-,TGTGCCATCAGTGACCAGACCGGTAGCAATCAGCCCCAGCATTTT,CAISDQTGSNQPQHF
TRBV12-3/TRBV12-4,TRBJ1-1,-,-,TGTGCCAGCAGTTTGGCGGGGGCTGCTTTCTTT,CASSLAGAAFF
TRBV4-1,TRBJ2-1,-,-,TGCGCCAGCAGCCCGGGGGTCTACAATGTGCAGTTCTTC,CASSPGVYNVQFF
TRBV11-1,TRBJ2-1,once,-,TGTGCCAGCAGCCTCGTTTTAAGTGGGAGGGACAATGAGCAGTTTTTC,CASSLVLSGRDNEQFF
TRBV4-1,TRBJ2-3,-,TRBD2,TGCACCAGCAGCCAAGAGCCTAGCGGCGCAGATACACAGTATTTT,CTSSQEPSGADTQYF
TRBV11-1,TRBJ1-1,many,-,TGTGCCAGCAGCTCCCCTTTCGTAGATTCCAGTACTGAAGCTTTCTTT,CASSSPFVDSSTEAFF
TRBV4-1,TRBJ2-7,few,TRBD2,TGCGCCAGCAGCCTTAAAGGACTAGCGGGGTCCTACGAGCAGTACTTC,CASSLKGLAGSYEQYF
TRBV12-3/TRBV12-4,TRBJ2-1,many,TRBD2,TGTGCCAGCAGTTTATGGGGAGGCGGGAGTGAGCTTGAGCAGTTCTTC,CASSLWGGGSELEQFF
TRBV11-2,TRBJ2-1,many,TRBD2,TGTGCCAGCAGCTTAGGGGTTAGCGGGAGGAATGAGCAGTTCTTC,CASSLGVSGRNEQFF
TRBV10-3,TRBJ2-7,-,-,TGTGCCATCAGTGATAGGGAAGAGCAGTACTTC,CAISDREEQYF
TRBV12-3/TRBV12-4,TRBJ2-7,many,TRBD2,TGTGCCAGCAGCGGACTAGCTTGGGAGCAGTACTTC,CASSGLAWEQYF
TRBV6-2/TRBV6-3,TRBJ1-1,few,-,TGTGCCAGCAGTTACTCCCCAGGTAGGGAGCCTACTGAAGCTTTCTTT,CASSYSPGREPTEAFF
TRBV12-3/TRBV12-4,TRBJ1-6,-,-,TGTGCCAGCAATTTAGCAACGGGTAGTTCACCCCTCCACTTT,CASNLATGSSPLHF
TRBV6-6,TRBJ2-7,-,-,TGTGCCAGCACCCCAGCAGGGAGCTCCTACGAGCAGTACTTC,CASTPAGSSYEQYF
TRBV11-2,TRBJ1-3,-,-,TGTGCCTCAGCCTATGGAGCTGGAAACACCACATATTTT,CASAYGAGNTTYF
TRBV6-5,TRBJ2-5,-,-,TGTGCCAGCAGTCTTGGACTCCTGTACCAAGAGATCCAGTACTTC,CASSLGLLYQEIQYF
TRBV12-3/TRBV12-4,TRBJ1-4,once,TRBD1,TGTGCCAGCAGTGGGACAGGGAGTGAAAAACTGTTTTTT,CASSGTGSEKLFF
TRBV10-3,TRBJ2-1,few,TRBD1,TGTGCCATCAGTGAGAGGCGGGACAGGGGCGACAATGAGCAGTTCTTC,CAISERRDRGDNEQFF
TRBV11-3,TRBJ2-1,many,-,TGTGCCAGCAGCTCGGGCGGGCGCTCCTACAATGAGCAGTTCTTC,CASSSGGRSYNEQFF
TRBV4-1,TRBJ2-7,-,-,TGCGTCAGCAGCCAAGAGGGGAGCCAAGTGGAGCAGTACTTC,CVSSQEGSQVEQYF
TRBV4-2,TRBJ2-7,-,TRBD2,TGTGCCAGCAGCCAAGATCACCTAGCGGGAGGACGCTCCTACGAGCAGTACTTC,CASSQDHLAGGRSYEQYF
TRBV4-1,TRBJ1-4,-,-,TGCGCCAGCAACGACCCCCCGGACCAAGCAACTAATGAAAAACTGTTTTTT,CASNDPPDQATNEKLFF
TRBV25-1,TRBJ2-7,-,-,TGTGCCAGCAGTGAGTATTGGTCGCCTGAGCAGTACTTC,CASSEYWSPEQYF
TRBV6-1,TRBJ2-3,-,-,TGTGCCAGCAGTGGCACGTGGGTTACAGATACGCAGTATTTT,CASSGTWVTDTQYF
TRBV10-3,TRBJ2-3,many,-,TGTGCCATCAGTGAGGGTGAGGAAGATACGCAGTATTTT,CAISEGEEDTQYF